This TCR beta chain originates from a study of T cell changes during pregnancy in multiple sclerosis. Some clones are missing from TCRdb's copy, which holds only in-frame ones; the method was immunoSEQ multiplex PCR. The sample contains 25,000 to 40,000 clones, about 89% of which appear only once. Germline values: CDR1 MGHRA, CDR2 YSYEKL. The CDR3 is 16 residues long. Trimming at V came to 1 base and at J to 3 bases, leaving 5 bases not matched to a gene. The rearrangement links TRBV4-1 to TRBJ2-7, with 11 bases identical to TRBD2. The source of this sequence is a female donor with multiple sclerosis, enrolled in a pregnancy study. Source: CD8+ T cells from peripheral blood mononuclear cells, taken in the third trimester of pregnancy. The CDR3 is CASSQAGTSGIYEQYF. The CDR3 nucleotides are TGCGCCAGCAGCCAAGCCGGGACTAGCGGAATCTACGAGCAGTACTTC.